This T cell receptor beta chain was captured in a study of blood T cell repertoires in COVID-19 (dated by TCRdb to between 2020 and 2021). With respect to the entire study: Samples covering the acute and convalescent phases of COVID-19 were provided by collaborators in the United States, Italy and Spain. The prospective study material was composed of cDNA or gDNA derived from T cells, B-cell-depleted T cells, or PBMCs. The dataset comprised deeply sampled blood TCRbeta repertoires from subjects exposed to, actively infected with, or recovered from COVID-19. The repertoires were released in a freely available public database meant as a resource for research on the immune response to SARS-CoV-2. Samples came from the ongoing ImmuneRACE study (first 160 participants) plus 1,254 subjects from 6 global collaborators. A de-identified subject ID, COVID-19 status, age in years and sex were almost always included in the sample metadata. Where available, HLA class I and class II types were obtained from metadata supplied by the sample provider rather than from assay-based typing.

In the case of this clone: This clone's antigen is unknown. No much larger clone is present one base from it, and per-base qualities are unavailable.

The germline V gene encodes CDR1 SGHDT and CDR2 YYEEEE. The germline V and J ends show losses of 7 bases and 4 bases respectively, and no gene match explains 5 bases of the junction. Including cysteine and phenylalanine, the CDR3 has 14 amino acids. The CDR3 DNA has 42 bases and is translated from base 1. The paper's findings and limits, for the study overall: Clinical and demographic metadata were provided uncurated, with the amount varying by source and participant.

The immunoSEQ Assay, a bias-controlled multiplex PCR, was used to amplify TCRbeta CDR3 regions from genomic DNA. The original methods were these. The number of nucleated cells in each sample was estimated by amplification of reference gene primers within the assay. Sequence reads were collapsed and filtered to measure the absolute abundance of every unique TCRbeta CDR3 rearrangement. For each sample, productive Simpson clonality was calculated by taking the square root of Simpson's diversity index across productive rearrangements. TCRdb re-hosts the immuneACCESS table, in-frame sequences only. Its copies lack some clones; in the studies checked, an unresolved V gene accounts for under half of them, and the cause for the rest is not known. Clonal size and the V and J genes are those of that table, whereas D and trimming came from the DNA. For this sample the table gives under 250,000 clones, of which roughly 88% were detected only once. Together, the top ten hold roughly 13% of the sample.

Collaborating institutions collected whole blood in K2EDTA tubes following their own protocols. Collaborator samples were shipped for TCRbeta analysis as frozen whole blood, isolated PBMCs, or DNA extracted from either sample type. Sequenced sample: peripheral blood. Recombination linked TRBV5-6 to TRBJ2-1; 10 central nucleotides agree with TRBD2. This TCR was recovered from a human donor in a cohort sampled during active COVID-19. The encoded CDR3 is CASARTSGYNEQFF. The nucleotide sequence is TGTGCCAGCGCGCGGACTAGCGGTTACAATGAGCAGTTCTTC.